The 12 T cell receptor beta chains presented below share a single source sample, sequenced in a study of cytomegalovirus exposure and HLA in healthy donors. A multiplex PCR was run with 60 Vbeta primers and 13 Jbeta primers. Some clones are missing from TCRdb's copy, which holds only in-frame ones; the method was immunoSEQ multiplex PCR. The profile covers about 150,000 clones, with roughly 80% appearing a single time and less than 3% taken by the ten largest. Sample: PBMCs. The receptors were gathered from a male donor in good health and CMV-seronegative.

Note on this clone: The same CDR3 is also encoded by other DNA sequences in this sample. V usage is TRBV27 and J usage is TRBJ2-7; unclear D gene. The CDR3 has 11 residues. V was shortened by 4 bases and J by 4 bases, with 5 bases between the two germline ends. Germline CDR1 MNHEY, CDR2 SMNVEV (reference sequence). CDR3 loop: CASSSGYEQYF. The CDR3 region has the DNA TGTGCCAGCAGTTCAGGATACGAGCAGTACTTC.

The chain uses TRBV2 and TRBJ1-2; TRBD1 agrees at 7 bases. From germline, CDR1 is SNHLY and CDR2 FYNNEI. The CDR3 is 12 amino acids. The ends lost 7 bases at V and 7 bases at J; junction bases unmatched: 6. CDR3 nucleotide sequence: TGTGCCAGCAACCTGGACAGGCCTGGCTACACCTTC. Protein: CASNLDRPGYTF.

V usage is TRBV27 and J usage is TRBJ2-5, with D maybe TRBD1 (6 bases). The CDR3 runs to 13 residues. CDR1 and CDR2 from the germline V gene are MNHEY and SMNVEV (reference sequence). V lost 4 bases to trimming and J lost 3 bases, with 9 bases between them. Written as DNA, the CDR3 is TGTGCCAGCAGTTCCGGACAGAAAGAGACCCAGTACTTC. Translation gives CASSSGQKETQYF.

This chain links TRBV6-1 with TRBJ1-1, with D hard to call. CDR3 length: 15 residues. CDR1 is MNHNS, CDR2 SASEGT, per germline. V dropped 3 bases and J dropped 0 bases, with 11 bases sitting between them. Written as DNA, the CDR3 is TGTGCCAGCAGTGATCGCGGGGAGATGAACACTGAAGCTTTCTTT. It encodes CASSDRGEMNTEAFF.

The J gene is TRBJ2-7, the V gene TRBV19; the D gene is possibly TRBD1 (6 bases). Germline assignment: CDR1 LNHDA and CDR2 SQIVND (reference sequence). V shed 3 bases and J shed 0 bases, with 15 bases lying between them. The CDR3 covers 16 residues. For the CDR3, the DNA is TGTGCCAGTAGTATCGGGTCGAGGGACATCTCCTACGAGCAGTACTTC. This sequence encodes CASSIGSRDISYEQYF.

This rearrangement joins TRBV7-8 to TRBJ2-1, with D unclear. Trimming left V 2 bases short and J 1 base short, with 6 bases between. The CDR3 has 14 residues. The germline V gene encodes CDR1 SGHVS and CDR2 FQNEAQ. CDR3 residues: CASSLQVSYNEQFF. In DNA form, the CDR3 reads TGTGCCAGCAGCTTACAGGTTTCCTACAATGAGCAGTTCTTC.

The gene calls are TRBV7-3 and TRBJ2-3; 11 nucleotides match TRBD2. CDR1 SGHTA and CDR2 FQGTGA come from the germline V gene. Trimming removed 11 bases from V and 2 bases from J; junction bases left unmatched: 6. This CDR3 is 14 amino acids long. The CDR3 region is CAGSSGRATDTQYF. CDR3 bases: TGTGCCGGTAGTAGCGGGAGGGCCACAGATACGCAGTATTTT.

The chain has TRBV6-5 and TRBJ1-2; a possible D gene is TRBD1 (5 bases). V was cut by 4 bases and J by 7 bases, with 16 bases left in between. This CDR3 contains 14 residues. Germline loops: CDR1 MNHEY, CDR2 SVGAGI. The DNA for the CDR3 is TGTGCCAGCAGTTCGGGACTTTTAAGCGGTGGCTACACCTTC. Amino acid sequence: CASSSGLLSGGYTF.

This rearrangement joins TRBV2 to TRBJ2-7, with 9 bases lining up with TRBD1. J was trimmed by 7 bases and V by 7 bases; bases with no gene match: 8. CDR3 length: 13 amino acids. Per germline, CDR1 SNHLY and CDR2 FYNNEI. The CDR3, as DNA: TGTGCCAGCAAATGGGACAGGGCGGGTGAGCAGTACTTC. Residues: CASKWDRAGEQYF.

The chain is built from TRBV19 and TRBJ1-4; no definite D call. V lost 3 bases to trimming and J lost 2 bases, with 7 bases between them. In germline, CDR1 is LNHDA, CDR2 SQIVND (reference sequence). The CDR3 consists of 14 residues. The CDR3 loop reads CASSMFRTNEKLFF. Written as DNA, the CDR3 is TGTGCCAGTAGTATGTTCCGGACTAATGAAAAACTGTTTTTT.

The chain employs TRBV28 and TRBJ1-1; no firm D call. V was pared by 6 bases and J by 3 bases, with 2 bases between. This CDR3 contains 10 residues. CDR1 and CDR2 from the germline V gene are MDHEN and SYDVKM. CDR3 region: CASSDTEAFF. The CDR3, as DNA: TGTGCCAGCAGCGACACTGAAGCTTTCTTT.

This clone was counted between two and nine times. The chain couples TRBV6-4 to TRBJ1-1, with 7 bases identical to TRBD1. J was trimmed by 5 bases and V by 5 bases; bases with no gene match: 8. CDR1 MRHNA and CDR2 SNTAGT come from the germline V gene. The CDR3 contains 14 residues. CDR3: CASSSTGRQTEAFF. For the CDR3, the DNA is TGTGCCAGCAGTTCGACAGGGCGGCAGACTGAAGCTTTCTTT.